A single sample gave rise to the 19 T cell receptor beta chains below, sequenced in a study of T cell responses to AZD1222 COVID-19 vaccine. TCRdb's table, derived via immunoSEQ multiplex PCR, lists solely in-frame clones and lacks some. This sample has about 130,000 clones, with 84% found just once. The sequenced sample was peripheral blood, obtained on day 0 of AZD1222 vaccination. The source is an adult in good health.

The chain joins TRBV6-5 to TRBJ2-3, with TRBD1 identical over 9 bases. Germline-derived CDR1 and CDR2 are MNHEY and SVGAGI. The CDR3 runs to 13 residues. Trimming at V came to 8 bases and at J to 3 bases, leaving 3 bases not matched to a gene. The DNA of the CDR3 is TGTGCCAGCGGACAGGGGTGGACAGATACGCAGTATTTT. It encodes CASGQGWTDTQYF.

V and J are TRBV29-1 and TRBJ1-1; tentatively, D is TRBD1 (5 bases). V shed 4 bases and J shed 6 bases, with 24 bases lying between them. There are 16 residues in the CDR3. Per the germline V gene, CDR1 is SQVTM and CDR2 is ANQGSEA. In DNA, the CDR3 is TGCAGCGTTGGAGACCCCCCCACCGGGGCCCGCGCTGAAGCTTTCTTT. Amino acids: CSVGDPPTGARAEAFF.

CDR3 DNA sequence: TGTGCCAGCAGCCCGGACAGACCTTCCTACGAGCAGTACTTC. Translation gives CASSPDRPSYEQYF. V gene TRBV3-1 (or the pseudogene TRBV3-2) combines with J gene TRBJ2-7, with D possibly TRBD1 on 6 matching bases. Trimming cost V 4 bases and J 1 base, with 11 bases left between them. The CDR3 consists of 14 residues. Germline-derived CDR1 and CDR2 are LGHDT and YNNKEL (reference sequence).

The chain has TRBV6-1 and TRBJ1-2; D unresolved. The CDR3 runs to 13 residues. V was clipped by 2 bases and J by 6 bases, with 10 bases between them. The germline gives CDR1 MNHNS, CDR2 SASEGT. In nucleotides, the CDR3 is TGTGCCAGCAGTGAACTGGAGGGAGATGGCTACACCTTC. Translated, it gives CASSELEGDGYTF.

J is TRBJ1-2 and V is TRBV5-4; D is perhaps TRBD1 (6 bases). Trimming removed 3 bases from V and 8 bases from J, with 17 bases in between. CDR3 size: 14 residues. From germline, CDR1 is SGHNT and CDR2 YYREEE (reference sequence). The DNA for the CDR3 is TGTGCCAGCAGCTCCCCACCGGGGGGCGGCGGCTACACCTTC. The encoded protein is CASSSPPGGGGYTF.

The rearrangement uses TRBV7-2 and TRBJ2-1; D ambiguous. V was shortened by 1 base and J by 5 bases, with 9 bases between the two germline ends. The CDR3 consists of 14 residues. CDR1 and CDR2 (germline): SGHTA, FQGNSA. This chain's CDR3 is CASSLERDDNEQFF. CDR3 DNA: TGTGCCAGCAGCTTAGAAAGGGATGACAATGAGCAGTTCTTC.

The chain combines TRBV10-3 with TRBJ1-4, with D possibly being TRBD1 (5 bases). The CDR3 sequence is 14 residues long. CDR1 ENHRY and CDR2 SYGVKD come from the germline V gene. Trimming pared 7 bases from V and 7 bases from J, leaving 16 bases between. CDR3 sequence reads: CAIISGKAGEKLFF. The CDR3 DNA reads as TGTGCCATCATTTCAGGGAAGGCAGGTGAAAAACTGTTTTTT.

The CDR3 sequence: CASSPRQGGNTEAFF. For the CDR3, the DNA is TGTGCCAGTAGTCCCCGGCAGGGGGGAAACACTGAAGCTTTCTTT. The chain is built from TRBV19 and TRBJ1-1; 7 bases align to TRBD1. This CDR3 is 15 amino acids long. Germline V gene sequence: CDR1 LNHDA, CDR2 SQIVND (reference sequence). J lost 2 bases, V lost 5 bases, and 8 bases had no gene match.

The chain uses TRBV19 and TRBJ2-7; D uncertain. The germline V gene encodes CDR1 LNHDA and CDR2 SQIVND (reference sequence). Trimming took 3 bases from V and 0 from J, leaving 18 bases between them. This CDR3 region has 17 residues. The CDR3 DNA reads TGTGCCAGTAGTATCTTGGACGCCGGGCCGGGCTCCTACGAGCAGTACTTC. This translates into CASSILDAGPGSYEQYF. The whole variable domain, filled in from reference TRBV19 and TRBJ2-7, reads DGGITQSPKYLFRKEGQNVTLSCEQNLNHDAMYWYRQDPGQGLRLIYYSQIVNDFQKGDIAEGYSVSREKKESFPLTVTSAQKNPTAFYLCASSILDAGPGSYEQYFGPGTRLTVT.

The CDR3 DNA reads as TGTGCCAGCAGCCAAGATTCCGGGAAAAAGCAAGAGACCCAGTACTTC. It translates to CASSQDSGKKQETQYF. The chain joins TRBV3-1 (or the pseudogene TRBV3-2) to TRBJ2-5, with D possibly being TRBD2 (5 bases). Trimming stripped 0 bases from V and 2 bases from J, with 13 bases between. This CDR3 spans 16 amino acids. Germline V CDR1 and CDR2: LGHDT, YNNKEL (reference sequence).

The chain is built from TRBV27 and TRBJ1-2; no reliable D call. Trimming left V 7 bases short and J 1 base short, with 16 bases between. The CDR3 sequence is 15 residues long. Germline CDR1 is MNHEY and CDR2 is SMNVEV (reference sequence). CDR3 in amino acids: CASNRRKDVNYGYTF. CDR3 in DNA: TGTGCCAGCAATAGAAGAAAAGATGTTAACTATGGCTACACCTTC.

The chain combines TRBV2 with TRBJ1-1; TRBD1 agrees at 9 bases. CDR1 is SNHLY and CDR2 is FYNNEI in the germline V gene. Losses at the gene ends were 9 bases for V and 0 bases for J; bases not matched to a gene: 8. This CDR3 region has 15 residues. CDR3 bases: TGTGCCAGGGCGGGGGGACAGGGAATGAACACTGAAGCTTTCTTT. Amino acid sequence: CARAGGQGMNTEAFF. Combining the CDR3 with reference TRBV2 and TRBJ1-1 gives the whole variable domain EPEVTQTPSHQVTQMGQEVILRCVPISNHLYFYWYRQILGQKVEFLVSFYNNEISEKSEIFDDQFSVERPDGSNFTLKIRSTKLEDSAMYFCARAGGQGMNTEAFFGQGTRLTVV.

The chain links TRBV10-3 to TRBJ1-6; D perhaps matches TRBD1 (5 bases). Germline CDR1 ENHRY, CDR2 SYGVKD. The V end was cut by 3 bases, the J end by 7 bases, with 7 bases between. This CDR3 region has 13 residues. DNA for the CDR3: TGTGCCATCAGTGATAACAGGAATTCACCCCTCCACTTT. Protein sequence: CAISDNRNSPLHF.

The chain carries TRBV2 and TRBJ2-1; 9 bases align to TRBD1. Germline CDR1 and CDR2: SNHLY and FYNNEI. This CDR3 is 14 amino acids long. V lost 6 bases to trimming and J lost 7 bases; unmatched junction nucleotides: 7. The CDR3 here is CASRDRGGHNEQFF. CDR3 nucleotides: TGTGCCAGCAGGGACAGGGGCGGGCATAATGAGCAGTTCTTC.

This clone was observed a single time. This chain uses TRBV10-1 with TRBJ1-2; no firm D call. V was pared by 2 bases and J by 4 bases, with 8 bases between. This CDR3 contains 13 residues. Germline CDR1 and CDR2: WNHNN and SYGVQD (reference sequence). The CDR3: CASSETRFYGYTF. The CDR3 DNA reads TGCGCCAGCAGTGAGACCCGATTCTATGGCTACACCTTC.

The chain couples TRBV12-3 or TRBV12-4 to TRBJ1-6; D uncertain. This CDR3 is built from 13 residues. V shed 5 bases and J shed 7 bases, with 9 bases lying between them. The chain's CDR3 is CASSVQFNSPLHF. The CDR3 bases are TGTGCCAGCAGTGTTCAGTTCAATTCACCCCTCCACTTT.

The chain uses TRBV14 and TRBJ2-1; the match to TRBD1 covers 7 bases. Germline assignment: CDR1 SGHDN and CDR2 FVKESK. Trimming took 0 bases from V and 4 from J; bases not matched to a gene: 6. This CDR3 contains 16 residues. CDR3 in DNA: TGTGCCAGCAGCCAAGATAAGGGACAGCAATACAATGAGCAGTTCTTC. Its protein is CASSQDKGQQYNEQFF.

The gene calls are TRBV9 and TRBJ2-1; weak D call: TRBD2 (5 bases). CDR1 is SGDLS, CDR2 YYNGEE, per germline. The ends were cut back, 2 bases at V and 6 bases at J, with 18 bases in the middle. The CDR3 has 16 amino acids. In nucleotides, the CDR3 is TGTGCCAGCAGCGTCGGGAACAGCCTATTCCTCAATGAGCAGTTCTTC. It codes for CASSVGNSLFLNEQFF.

The V gene is TRBV7-3, the J gene TRBJ1-2; TRBD1 might be the D (5 bases). The CDR3 is 13 residues long. Germline V gene data show CDR1 as SGHTA and CDR2 as FQGTGA. V dropped 5 bases and J dropped 8 bases, with 15 bases sitting between them. CDR3 nucleotides: TGTGCCAGCAGCCCCAGGGCGCAGACGGGCTACACCTTC. Its translation is CASSPRAQTGYTF.